Shown below are 24 T cell receptor beta chains from a single sample sequenced in a study of T cell responses to AZD1222 COVID-19 vaccine. Clones were sequenced by immunoSEQ multiplex PCR, and TCRdb holds only the in-frame ones, with some missing. The sample yields around 140,000 clones, just over 90% seen once. The sequencing here drew on peripheral blood, taken 28 days after the second AZD1222 dose. The receptor set was obtained from an adult who received the AZD1222 COVID-19 vaccine.

The rearrangement links TRBV14 to TRBJ1-1, with D possibly TRBD1 on 6 matching bases. V shed 4 bases and J shed 0 bases, with 9 bases lying between them. This CDR3 contains 14 residues. CDR1 and CDR2 (germline): SGHDN, FVKESK. CDR3 sequence reads: CASSRTAMNTEAFF. Here the CDR3 DNA reads TGTGCCAGCAGCCGGACAGCAATGAACACTGAAGCTTTCTTT.

The chain uses TRBV27 and TRBJ2-7; D unclear. Germline CDR1 is MNHEY and CDR2 is SMNVEV (reference sequence). This CDR3 is built from 15 residues. V was trimmed by 3 bases and J by 3 bases, leaving 15 bases between them. CDR3 nucleotide sequence: TGTGCCAGCAGTTTCCTTTCTGAAGGGTTCTACGAGCAGTACTTC. Its protein is CASSFLSEGFYEQYF.

This chain uses TRBV5-1 with TRBJ1-3; D is possibly TRBD1 (6 bases). The CDR3 sequence is 17 residues long. The V gene lost 4 bases and the J gene lost 1 base, with 18 bases spanning the gap. Germline V gene sequence: CDR1 SGHRS, CDR2 YFSETQ. CDR3 sequence: CASSPMGTQGSGNTIYF. The DNA for the CDR3 is TGCGCCAGCAGCCCCATGGGGACCCAGGGGTCTGGAAACACCATATATTTT.

The chain is built from TRBV20-1 and TRBJ1-5; the D gene is possibly TRBD1 (6 bases). The CDR3 has 16 amino acids. Germline V lookup: CDR1 DFQATT, CDR2 SNEGSKA (reference sequence). Trimming shortened V by 3 bases and J by 4 bases, and 19 bases separated the two germline ends. CDR3 sequence (DNA): TGCAGTGCTAGTCGCAGCGAACAAGGGGGTAATCAGCCCCAGCATTTT. It translates to CSASRSEQGGNQPQHF.

This clone occurred once. The V call is TRBV6-5, the J call TRBJ2-7, with 9 bases aligning to TRBD1. The J segment lost 6 bases and the V segment lost 7 bases, leaving 10 bases of the junction unmatched. Germline V gene lookup returns CDR1 MNHEY and CDR2 SVGAGI. This CDR3 comprises 14 residues. CDR3 in DNA: TGTGCCAGCACCTTGCCCGGGACAGGGAGCGAGCAGTACTTC. Translated, it gives CASTLPGTGSEQYF.

This rearrangement joins TRBV28 to TRBJ1-2; TRBD1 agrees at 7 bases. Germline CDR1 reads MDHEN; CDR2 reads SYDVKM. Trimming took 6 bases from V and 3 from J; bases not matched to a gene: 7. This CDR3 is built from 14 residues. CDR3 in DNA: TGTGCCAGCAGCATCACAGGGGAACACTATGGCTACACCTTC. As protein: CASSITGEHYGYTF.

CDR3 residues: CASSPGTWISYEQYF. DNA of the CDR3: TGCGCCAGCAGCCCCGGGACCTGGATCTCCTACGAGCAGTACTTC. V and J are TRBV4-1 and TRBJ2-7; the D call may be TRBD1 or TRBD2 (5 bases each). V was cut by 4 bases and J by 0 bases, with 13 bases left in between. From germline, CDR1 is MGHRA and CDR2 YSYEKL. The CDR3 has 15 amino acids.

CDR3 sequence (DNA): TGTGCCAGCAGTTACTCGCCATTGAGCAATCAGCCCCAGCATTTT. It translates to CASSYSPLSNQPQHF. The rearrangement uses TRBV6-2 or TRBV6-3 and TRBJ1-5; D unresolved. CDR1 MNHEY and CDR2 SVGEGT come from the germline V gene. CDR3 length: 15 amino acids. Deletions cut 0 bases from V and 1 base from J, with 7 bases between.

The chain uses TRBV19 and TRBJ2-5; either TRBD1 or TRBD2 may fit D (5 bases each). The V gene lost 6 bases and the J gene lost 3 bases, with 17 bases spanning the gap. The germline gives CDR1 LNHDA, CDR2 SQIVND (reference sequence). This CDR3 has 15 residues. In DNA, the CDR3 is TGTGCCAGTAGCCCCGAGTGGGACGGTGAAGAGACCCAGTACTTC. This codes for CASSPEWDGEETQYF. Full variable domain (remainder filled in from reference TRBV19 and TRBJ2-5): DGGITQSPKYLFRKEGQNVTLSCEQNLNHDAMYWYRQDPGQGLRLIYYSQIVNDFQKGDIAEGYSVSREKKESFPLTVTSAQKNPTAFYLCASSPEWDGEETQYFGPGTRLLVL.

This sequence joins TRBV12-3 or TRBV12-4 and TRBJ1-6; no reliable D call. V was pared by 5 bases and J by 12 bases, with 11 bases between. The CDR3 consists of 12 residues. The CDR3 region is CASSAFVGPLHF. The CDR3 nucleotides read TGTGCCAGCAGTGCCTTTGTTGGACCCCTCCACTTT.

The chain combines TRBV4-1 with TRBJ2-3; 11 nucleotides match TRBD2. The J segment lost 1 base and the V segment lost 7 bases, leaving 7 bases of the junction unmatched. This CDR3 has 16 amino acids. Germline-derived CDR1 and CDR2 are MGHRA and YSYEKL. CDR3 bases: TGCGCCAGCACCCGCAAACTAGCGGGAGGCACAGATACGCAGTATTTT. It codes for CASTRKLAGGTDTQYF.

This sequence joins TRBV10-3 and TRBJ2-1; TRBD2 might be the D (5 bases). The CDR3 length is 15 residues. Germline V gene lookup returns CDR1 ENHRY and CDR2 SYGVKD. V shed 6 bases and J shed 7 bases, with 19 bases lying between them. CDR3 nucleotides: TGTGCCATCAGGCCTACTAGAGGTCCAAGGAATGAGCAGTTCTTC. Its protein product is CAIRPTRGPRNEQFF.

The chain combines TRBV5-6 with TRBJ1-6; 8 bases line up with TRBD1. Germline CDR1 SGHDT, CDR2 YYEEEE. V lost 4 bases, J lost 7 bases, and 10 bases stayed unmatched. The CDR3 has 16 amino acids. CDR3 region: CASSIHQGANNSPLHF. The CDR3 DNA follows: TGTGCCAGCAGCATCCACCAGGGGGCCAACAATTCACCCCTCCACTTT.

This clone was counted once. The chain uses TRBV10-3 and TRBJ2-5; no firm D call. Germline V lookup: CDR1 ENHRY, CDR2 SYGVKD. CDR3 length equals 12 residues. The germline V and J ends were trimmed by 4 bases and 2 bases, with 5 bases remaining between them. In DNA, the CDR3 is TGTGCCATCAGTGTCCAACAAGAGACCCAGTACTTC. As protein: CAISVQQETQYF.

The V gene is TRBV6-8, the J gene TRBJ2-7; either TRBD1 or TRBD2 may fit D (5 bases each). Looked up from germline, CDR1 is MNHGY and CDR2 is SAAAGT. V was clipped by 6 bases and J by 2 bases, with 17 bases between them. The CDR3 is made up of 15 amino acids. CDR3 loop: CASSSDSLGAYEQYF. The CDR3 nucleotides are TGTGCCAGCAGCTCTGACAGCCTCGGGGCCTACGAGCAGTACTTC.

This sequence joins TRBV19 and TRBJ2-7, with 8 bases aligning to TRBD1. The CDR3 spans 15 residues. V lost 5 bases and J lost 5; bases outside the gene matches: 11. CDR1 is LNHDA and CDR2 is SQIVND in the germline V gene (reference sequence). CDR3 region: CASSPTGGRFHEQYF. In DNA form, the CDR3 reads TGTGCCAGTAGTCCAACAGGGGGACGATTCCACGAGCAGTACTTC.

This clone was seen more than once but under ten times. This sequence joins TRBV28 and TRBJ1-5; TRBD1 might be the D (6 bases). Trimming stripped 4 bases from V and 4 bases from J, with 11 bases between. Per the germline V gene, CDR1 is MDHEN and CDR2 is SYDVKM. The CDR3 runs 14 residues. Here the CDR3 DNA reads TGTGCCAGCAGTTCTACAGGGTCTAATCAGCCCCAGCATTTT. This sequence encodes CASSSTGSNQPQHF.

This clone has only a few counts. The chain couples TRBV25-1 to TRBJ2-1; D is unresolved. The CDR3 totals 13 residues. Per germline, CDR1 MGHDK and CDR2 SYGVNS. V lost 3 bases and J lost 7, with 10 bases in between. Here the CDR3 DNA reads TGTGCCAGCAGTGATTGGGGTACAAATGAGCAGTTCTTC. Translating it yields CASSDWGTNEQFF.

The V call is TRBV14, the J call TRBJ1-2; TRBD1 might be the D (5 bases). The CDR3 has 14 residues. The germline gives CDR1 SGHDN, CDR2 FVKESK. Trimming took off 4 bases at V and 4 bases at J, with 13 bases between the two ends. CDR3 DNA: TGTGCCAGCAGCCGGGGCAGACCGACCTATGGCTACACCTTC. It translates to CASSRGRPTYGYTF.

V gene TRBV2 combines with J gene TRBJ2-7; 7 positions match TRBD1. Germline V lookup: CDR1 SNHLY, CDR2 FYNNEI. V was pared by 2 bases and J by 3 bases, with 7 bases of the junction left unmatched. The CDR3 totals 15 residues. This CDR3 is CASSESGTEYYEQYF. CDR3 bases: TGTGCCAGCAGTGAATCCGGGACAGAGTACTACGAGCAGTACTTC.

V gene TRBV18 combines with J gene TRBJ2-1; 13 bases are a match to TRBD2. CDR1 and CDR2 from the germline V gene are KGHSH and LQKENI. Germline trimming cut 6 bases from V and 7 bases from J; bases unmatched to any gene: 9. The CDR3 sequence is 16 residues long. CDR3 loop: CASSQLAGGPDNEQFF. DNA of the CDR3: TGTGCCAGCTCTCAACTAGCGGGAGGGCCTGATAATGAGCAGTTCTTC.

The chain joins TRBV11-2 to TRBJ1-1; 7 nucleotides match TRBD1. V was clipped by 1 base and J by 1 base; unmatched bases: 3. The CDR3 is 15 residues long. Germline V lookup: CDR1 SGHAT, CDR2 FQNNGV. The CDR3 DNA is TGTGCCAGCAGCTTAGTTACAGGGGCGAACACTGAAGCTTTCTTT. Its protein product is CASSLVTGANTEAFF.

The J gene is TRBJ1-5, the V gene TRBV7-8; no firm D call. Trimming took off 0 bases at V and 4 bases at J, with 10 bases between the two ends. The CDR3 is 15 residues long. Germline V gene lookup returns CDR1 SGHVS and CDR2 FQNEAQ. CDR3: CASSLAWAANQPQHF. The CDR3 region has the DNA TGTGCCAGCAGCTTAGCGTGGGCAGCGAATCAGCCCCAGCATTTT.

The chain carries TRBV30 and TRBJ2-1; no reliable D call. With 4 bases removed from V and 3 bases from J, the gap between germline ends came to 7 bases. Germline V gene data show CDR1 as GTSNPN and CDR2 as SVGIG (reference sequence). This CDR3 region has 12 residues. The CDR3 DNA reads TGTGCCTGGACCTCTTTCTACAATGAGCAGTTCTTC. It encodes CAWTSFYNEQFF.